This T cell receptor beta chain comes out of a study of neurological immune-mediated disorders. The study, taken as a whole, reports: Whereas HTLV-1-associated myelopathy showed the most TCR clonal expansion, multiple sclerosis showed the least, with levels below those of healthy controls.

Deletions cut 5 bases from V and 4 bases from J, with 14 bases between. CDR1 is MNHNY and CDR2 is SVGAGI in the germline V gene (reference sequence). The CDR3 has 14 amino acids. TCRdb re-analysed the 5' RACE reads in MiXCR, keeping a single row per CDR3 protein. The sample comprises under 70,000 distinct CDR3 sequences, 3% to 4% of which are singletons, and around 7.5% rests with the top ten. This clonotype was recorded at least ten times. Its antigen is as yet unknown. Sequenced sample: PBMCs. The clonotype originates from a woman in her sixties with multiple sclerosis. V gene TRBV6-6 combines with J gene TRBJ1-2; no clear D. In DNA, the CDR3 is TGTGCCAGCAGTCCGAGGGATTTCGGCTATGGCTACACCTTC. Its protein product is CASSPRDFGYGYTF.